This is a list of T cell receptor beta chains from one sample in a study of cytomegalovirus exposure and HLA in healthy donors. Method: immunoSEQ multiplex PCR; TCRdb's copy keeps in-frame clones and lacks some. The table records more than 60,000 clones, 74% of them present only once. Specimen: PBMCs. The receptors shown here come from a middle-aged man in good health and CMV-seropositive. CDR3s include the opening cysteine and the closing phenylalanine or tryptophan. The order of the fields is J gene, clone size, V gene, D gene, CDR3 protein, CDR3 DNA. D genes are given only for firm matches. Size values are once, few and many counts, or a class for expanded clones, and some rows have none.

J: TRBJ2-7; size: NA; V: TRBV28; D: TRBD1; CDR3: CASRSKARDRVWSEQYF; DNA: TGTGCCAGCAGATCAAAAGCCCGGGACAGGGTTTGGAGCGAGCAGTACTTC
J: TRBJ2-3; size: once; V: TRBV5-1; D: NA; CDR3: CASSSQLTDTQYF; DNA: TGCGCCAGCAGCTCCCAACTCACAGATACGCAGTATTTT
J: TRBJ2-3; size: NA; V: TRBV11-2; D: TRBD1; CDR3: CASSLWAGQGSTDTQYF; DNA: TGTGCCAGCAGCTTATGGGCGGGACAGGGGAGCACAGATACGCAGTATTTT
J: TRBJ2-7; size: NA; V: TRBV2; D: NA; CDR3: CASSDRGGDEQYF; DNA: TGTGCCAGCAGTGACCGGGGAGGCGACGAGCAGTACTTC
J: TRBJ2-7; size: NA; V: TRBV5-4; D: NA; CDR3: CASSFGGGGGSYEQYF; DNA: TGTGCCAGCAGCTTCGGAGGGGGCGGCGGCTCCTACGAGCAGTACTTC
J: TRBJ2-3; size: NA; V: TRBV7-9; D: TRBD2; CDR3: CASSQSGRSTDTQYF; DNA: TGTGCCAGCAGTCAGAGCGGGAGGAGCACAGATACGCAGTATTTT
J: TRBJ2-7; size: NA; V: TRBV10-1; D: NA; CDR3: CASGDTSYEQYF; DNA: TGCGCCAGCGGCGACACATCCTACGAGCAGTACTTC
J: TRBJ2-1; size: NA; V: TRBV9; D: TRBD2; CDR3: CASSVASGGPYNEQFF; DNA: TGTGCCAGCAGCGTAGCTAGCGGGGGGCCTTACAATGAGCAGTTCTTC
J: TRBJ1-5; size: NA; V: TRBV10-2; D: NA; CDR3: CASSESPGNSNQPQHF; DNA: TGCGCCAGCAGTGAGTCTCCCGGGAATAGCAATCAGCCCCAGCATTTT
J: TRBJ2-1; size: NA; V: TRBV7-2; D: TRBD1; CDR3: CASSSRQGADEQFF; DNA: TGTGCCAGCAGCTCCCGACAGGGGGCGGATGAGCAGTTCTTC
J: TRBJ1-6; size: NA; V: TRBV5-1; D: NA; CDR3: CASSPTTGFDSPLHF; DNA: TGCGCCAGCAGCCCTACTACAGGGTTTGATTCACCCCTCCACTTT
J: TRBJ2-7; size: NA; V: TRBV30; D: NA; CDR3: CAWSYNEDEQYF; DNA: TGTGCCTGGAGTTACAACGAGGACGAGCAGTACTTC
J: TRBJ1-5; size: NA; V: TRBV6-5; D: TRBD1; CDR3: CASRTDRGGQPQHF; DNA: TGTGCCAGCAGGACGGACAGGGGTGGTCAGCCCCAGCATTTT
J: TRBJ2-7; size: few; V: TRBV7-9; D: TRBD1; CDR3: CASSTGQERSYEQYF; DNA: TGTGCCAGCAGCACCGGACAGGAGAGATCCTACGAGCAGTACTTC
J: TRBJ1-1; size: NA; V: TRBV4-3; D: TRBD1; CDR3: CASSLASGTGGTEAFF; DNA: TGCGCCAGCAGCCTTGCGTCCGGGACAGGGGGAACTGAAGCTTTCTTT
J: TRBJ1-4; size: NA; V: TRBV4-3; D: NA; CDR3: CASSRGQLSNEKLFF; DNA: TGCGCCAGCAGCCGAGGACAGTTGAGTAATGAAAAACTGTTTTTT
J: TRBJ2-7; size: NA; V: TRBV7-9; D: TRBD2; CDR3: CASSMSSGRAGEQYF; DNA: TGTGCCAGCAGCATGAGTAGCGGGAGGGCCGGCGAGCAGTACTTC
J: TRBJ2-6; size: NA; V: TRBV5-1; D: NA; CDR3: CASSSHRAPGANVLTF; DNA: TGCGCCAGCAGCTCCCACAGGGCCCCTGGGGCCAACGTCCTGACTTTC
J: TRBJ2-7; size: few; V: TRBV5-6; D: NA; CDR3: CASSLVGGPQVEQYF; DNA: TGTGCCAGCAGCTTGGTAGGGGGACCTCAGGTCGAGCAGTACTTC
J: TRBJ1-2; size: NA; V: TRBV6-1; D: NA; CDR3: CASVTWPGHYGYTF; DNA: TGTGCCAGCGTTACGTGGCCAGGGCACTATGGCTACACCTTC
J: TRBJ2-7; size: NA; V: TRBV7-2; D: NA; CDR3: CASRADRNGPYEQYF; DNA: TGTGCCAGCAGGGCCGACAGGAATGGTCCCTACGAGCAGTACTTC
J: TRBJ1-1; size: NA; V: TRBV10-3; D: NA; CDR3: CAITPTTGSTEAFF; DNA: TGTGCCATCACTCCTACTACAGGGTCCACTGAAGCTTTCTTT
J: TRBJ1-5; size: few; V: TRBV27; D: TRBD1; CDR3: CASSLTGTGVQPQHF; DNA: TGTGCCAGCAGTTTAACCGGGACAGGGGTTCAGCCCCAGCATTTT
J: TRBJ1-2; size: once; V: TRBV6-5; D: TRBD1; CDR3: CASSLGQFYGYTF; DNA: TGTGCCAGCAGTTTGGGACAGTTCTATGGCTACACCTTC
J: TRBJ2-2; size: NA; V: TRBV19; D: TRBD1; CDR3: CASISGQGYSGELFF; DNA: TGTGCCAGTATATCGGGACAGGGGTATTCCGGGGAGCTGTTTTTT
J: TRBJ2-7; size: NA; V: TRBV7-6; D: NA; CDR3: CASSLLQGSYEQYF; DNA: TGTGCCAGCAGCCTCCTACAGGGCTCCTACGAGCAGTACTTC
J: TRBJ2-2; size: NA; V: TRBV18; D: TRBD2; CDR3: CASSPTGLAANTGELFF; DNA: TGTGCCAGCTCACCGACCGGACTAGCGGCGAACACCGGGGAGCTGTTTTTT
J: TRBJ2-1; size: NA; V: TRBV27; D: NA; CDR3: CASSRRDSSYNEQFF; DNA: TGTGCCAGCAGTCGCCGGGACTCCTCCTACAATGAGCAGTTCTTC
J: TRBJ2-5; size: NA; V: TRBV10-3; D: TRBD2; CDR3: CAISGTSGLQETQYF; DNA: TGTGCCATCAGCGGGACTAGCGGATTACAAGAGACCCAGTACTTC
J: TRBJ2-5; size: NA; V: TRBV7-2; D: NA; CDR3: CASSLEGGPETQYF; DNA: TGTGCCAGCAGCTTAGAGGGGGGGCCAGAGACCCAGTACTTC
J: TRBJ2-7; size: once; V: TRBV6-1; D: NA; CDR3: CASSIGQGRSYEQYF; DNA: TGTGCCAGCAGTATAGGGCAGGGGCGCTCCTACGAGCAGTACTTC
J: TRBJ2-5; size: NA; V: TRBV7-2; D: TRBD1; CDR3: CASSLNRGTGRETQYF; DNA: TGTGCCAGCAGCTTAAACAGGGGGACTGGACGAGAGACCCAGTACTTC
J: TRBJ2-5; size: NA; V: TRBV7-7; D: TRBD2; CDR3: CASSLYSTSGETQYF; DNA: TGTGCCAGCAGCTTATATTCGACTAGCGGAGAGACCCAGTACTTC
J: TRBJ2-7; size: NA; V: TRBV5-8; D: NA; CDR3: CASSLGGTYEQYF; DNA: TGTGCCAGCAGCTTGGGAGGGACCTACGAGCAGTACTTC
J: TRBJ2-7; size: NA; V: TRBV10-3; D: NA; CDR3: CAISELQGGEQYF; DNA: TGTGCCATCAGTGAGTTGCAGGGAGGCGAGCAGTACTTC
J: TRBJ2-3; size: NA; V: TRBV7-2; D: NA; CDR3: CASSKDRTDTQYF; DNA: TGTGCCAGCAGCAAAGACAGGACAGATACGCAGTATTTT
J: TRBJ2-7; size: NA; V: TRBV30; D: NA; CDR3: CAWSVPPQTYEQYF; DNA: TGTGCCTGGAGTGTACCGCCACAGACCTACGAGCAGTACTTC
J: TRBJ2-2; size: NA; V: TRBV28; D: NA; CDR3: CASSSGLTGELFF; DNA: TGTGCCAGCAGTTCAGGTTTAACCGGGGAGCTGTTTTTT
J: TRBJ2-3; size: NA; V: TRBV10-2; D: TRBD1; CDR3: CASSESIGQGRTDTQYF; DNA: TGCGCCAGCAGTGAGTCGATTGGACAGGGCCGCACAGATACGCAGTATTTT
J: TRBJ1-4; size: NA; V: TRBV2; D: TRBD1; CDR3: CASSGQGREKLFF; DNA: TGTGCCAGCAGTGGACAGGGTCGCGAAAAACTGTTTTTT
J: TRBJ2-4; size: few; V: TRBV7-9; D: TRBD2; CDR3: CASSPVFRGGNIQYF; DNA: TGTGCCAGCAGCCCCGTATTTCGCGGGGGAAACATTCAGTACTTC
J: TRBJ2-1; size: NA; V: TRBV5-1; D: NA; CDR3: CASSFMASDSYNEQFF; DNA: TGCGCCAGCAGCTTCATGGCTAGCGACTCCTACAATGAGCAGTTCTTC
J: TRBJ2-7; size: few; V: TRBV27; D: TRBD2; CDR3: CASSFRLTSGGLEQYF; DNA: TGTGCCAGCAGTTTTCGTTTGACTAGCGGGGGCCTCGAGCAGTACTTC
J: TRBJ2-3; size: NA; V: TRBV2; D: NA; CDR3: CASTLRDLTDTQYF; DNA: TGTGCCAGCACCCTGAGGGATTTGACAGATACGCAGTATTTT
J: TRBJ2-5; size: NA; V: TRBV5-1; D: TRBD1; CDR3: CASSLGRGSRETQYF; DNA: TGCGCCAGCAGCTTAGGCAGGGGGAGCCGGGAGACCCAGTACTTC
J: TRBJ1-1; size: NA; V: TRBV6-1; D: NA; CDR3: CASSPGVNTEAFF; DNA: TGTGCCAGCAGCCCGGGGGTGAACACTGAAGCTTTCTTT
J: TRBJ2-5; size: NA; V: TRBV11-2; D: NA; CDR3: CASSLGEGFQETQYF; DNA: TGTGCCAGCAGCTTAGGCGAGGGATTCCAAGAGACCCAGTACTTC